Each of the 27 T cell receptor beta chains below was sequenced from the same sample in a study of T-cell reconstitution after alpha-beta-depleted transplantation in children. Preparation of the TCRbeta library was carried out with unique molecular identifiers. TCRdb itself ran the PCR reads through MiXCR, one entry per CDR3 protein. The sample lists about 600,000 distinct CDR3 sequences; about an eighth were seen once. The sequences come from PBMCs, mostly from graft donor cells, collected 360 days after TCRalphabeta/CD19-depleted stem cell transplant. These receptor sequences come from a male patient aged 5 to 17 who had a stem cell transplant for acute myeloid leukemia, so the T cells may come from the graft donor.

The CDR3 sequence: CSGKDSYNEQFF. The DNA for the CDR3 is TGCAGCGGAAAGGACTCCTACAATGAGCAGTTCTTC. The chain carries TRBV29-1 and TRBJ2-1; D is unclear. The CDR3 consists of 12 residues. Per germline, CDR1 SQVTM and CDR2 ANQGSEA. V lost 7 bases and J 0 bases, leaving 7 bases between the germline ends.

This clonotype was recorded many times. V gene TRBV11-2 combines with J gene TRBJ2-5; 14 bases are shared with TRBD2. In germline, CDR1 is SGHAT, CDR2 FQNNGV. V trimming: 3 bases; J trimming: 3 bases; junction bases outside the gene matches: 12. There are 19 residues in the CDR3. CDR3 residues: CASSFPGLAGVRREETQYF. The CDR3 region has the DNA TGTGCCAGCAGCTTCCCGGGACTAGCGGGAGTAAGGAGGGAAGAGACCCAGTACTTC.

This clonotype was seen a handful of times. V is TRBV6-1 and J is TRBJ2-1, with D unresolved. From germline, CDR1 is MNHNS and CDR2 SASEGT. The CDR3 is made up of 14 amino acids. V was cut by 6 bases and J by 6 bases, with 15 bases left in between. Here the CDR3 reads CASSRAGFGNEQFF. DNA of the CDR3: TGTGCCAGCAGCCGCGCCGGATTCGGCAATGAGCAGTTCTTC.

This clonotype turned up a few times. The chain recombines TRBV27 with TRBJ2-3; D gene ambiguous. V lost 4 bases, J lost 14 bases, and 7 bases lay in between. The length of the CDR3 is 9 residues. CDR1 is MNHEY and CDR2 is SMNVEV in the germline V gene (reference sequence). DNA of the CDR3: TGTGCCAGCAGTTCCCGTCGGTATTTT. Its translation is CASSSRRYF.

The chain links TRBV27 to TRBJ2-7; 13 nucleotides line up with TRBD2. CDR3 size: 18 residues. Germline values: CDR1 MNHEY, CDR2 SMNVEV (reference sequence). With V trimmed by 5 bases and J by 1 base, 11 bases remained unmatched. The CDR3 DNA follows: TGTGCCAGCAGTGCCCACCAGGGACTAGCGGGAATGTCCTACGAGCAGTACTTC. As protein: CASSAHQGLAGMSYEQYF.

V gene TRBV14 combines with J gene TRBJ2-2; the D call may be TRBD1 or TRBD2 (5 bases each). Trimming pared 1 base from V and 5 bases from J, leaving 11 bases between. Germline V CDR1 and CDR2: SGHDN, FVKESK. The CDR3 extends over 15 amino acids. The CDR3 DNA sequence: TGTGCCAGCAGCCAAGGGTCCTGGGGGACCGGGGAGCTGTTTTTT. This codes for CASSQGSWGTGELFF. The variable domain in full, completed from reference TRBV14 and TRBJ2-2, reads EAGVTQFPSHSVIEKGQTVTLRCDPISGHDNLYWYRRVMGKEIKFLLHFVKESKQDESGMPNNRFLAERTGGTYSTLKVQPAELEDSGVYFCASSQGSWGTGELFFGEGSRLTVL.

This clonotype was seen more than once but under ten times. The chain combines TRBV7-6 with TRBJ2-2, with 7 bases lining up with TRBD1. After removal of 3 bases from V and 2 bases from J, the junction contained 3 bases not matched to a gene. Germline V gene sequence: CDR1 SGHVS, CDR2 FNYEAQ. The CDR3 consists of 15 residues. The CDR3 DNA is TGTGCCAGCAGCTTTAGGGACAGCAACACCGGGGAGCTGTTTTTT. It translates to CASSFRDSNTGELFF. Filled out from reference TRBV7-6 and TRBJ2-2, the complete variable domain reads GAGVSQSPRYKVTKRGQDVALRCDPISGHVSLYWYRQALGQGPEFLTYFNYEAQQDKSGLPNDRFSAERPEGSISTLTIQRTEQRDSAMYRCASSFRDSNTGELFFGEGSRLTVL.

This clonotype was found a few times. V and J are TRBV20-1 and TRBJ2-5, with 7 positions matching TRBD1. This CDR3 is 13 amino acids long. Losses at the gene ends were 5 bases for V and 5 bases for J; bases not matched to a gene: 8. Germline assignment: CDR1 DFQATT and CDR2 SNEGSKA (reference sequence). The CDR3 bases are TGCAGTGCTCCCACAGGGGTAGAGGAGACCCAGTACTTC. Its protein product is CSAPTGVEETQYF.

V gene TRBV5-1 combines with J gene TRBJ2-7; D is possibly TRBD1 (6 bases). CDR1 and CDR2 from the germline V gene are SGHRS and YFSETQ. The CDR3 runs to 15 residues. Trimming removed 7 bases from V and 1 base from J, with 18 bases in between. CDR3: CASQRASDRSYEQYF. The CDR3 DNA sequence: TGCGCCAGCCAGAGAGCCAGTGACAGGTCCTACGAGCAGTACTTC.

The chain joins TRBV7-3 to TRBJ2-2; no firm D call. The CDR3 is 13 residues long. The germline CDR1 and CDR2 sequences are SGHTA and FQGTGA. The V gene lost 2 bases and the J gene lost 6 bases, with 7 bases spanning the gap. The CDR3 here is CASSLARPGELFF. In DNA form, the CDR3 reads TGTGCCAGCAGCTTAGCCCGGCCCGGGGAGCTGTTTTTT.

This clonotype was counted only a few times. The V and J genes are TRBV29-1 and TRBJ2-7, with D perhaps TRBD2 (6 bases). The germline CDR1 and CDR2 sequences are SQVTM and ANQGSEA. This CDR3 is built from 12 residues. Between the trimmed V and J ends, which lost 5 bases and 5 bases, there was a span of 13 bases. CDR3 loop: CSVSGWEDEQYF. DNA for the CDR3: TGCAGCGTTTCCGGGTGGGAGGACGAGCAGTACTTC.

CDR3 coding DNA: TGTGCCAGCAGTTCCTATCGGGCAGGCGTGACTTTCTATGGCTACACCTTC. It yields the protein CASSSYRAGVTFYGYTF. The rearrangement links TRBV28 to TRBJ1-2; D is ambiguous. Looked up from germline, CDR1 is MDHEN and CDR2 is SYDVKM. There are 17 residues in the CDR3. The V gene lost 4 bases and the J gene lost 4 bases, with 22 bases spanning the gap.

This clonotype was recorded a few times. V and J are TRBV14 and TRBJ1-2, with 8 bases matching TRBD1. Trimming cost V 4 bases and J 4 bases; bases outside gene matches: 5. Looked up from germline, CDR1 is SGHDN and CDR2 is FVKESK. The CDR3 spans 14 residues. In DNA, the CDR3 is TGTGCCAGCAGCCTCGGGACAGGCGGCTATGGCTACACCTTC. It specifies CASSLGTGGYGYTF.

CDR3 loop: CASSPVVSSYNEQFF. In nucleotides, the CDR3 is TGTGCCAGCAGCCCAGTAGTGAGCTCCTACAATGAGCAGTTCTTC. V and J are TRBV7-2 and TRBJ2-1; D call uncertain. The CDR3 has 15 amino acids. Trimming cost V 5 bases and J 0 bases, with 11 bases left between them. Germline-derived CDR1 and CDR2 are SGHTA and FQGNSA.

In this sample, this clonotype turned up a few times. The gene calls are TRBV6-2 or TRBV6-3 and TRBJ2-7, with D uncertain. Per germline, CDR1 MNHEY and CDR2 SVGEGT. The germline V and J ends were trimmed by 4 bases and 6 bases, with 25 bases remaining between them. The CDR3 length is 17 residues. CDR3 nucleotides: TGTGCCAGCAGTTTTCCCCACGGTCACGAGAGGAACGGCGAGCAGTACTTC. Amino acid sequence: CASSFPHGHERNGEQYF.

The rearrangement joins TRBV7-8 to TRBJ2-4; D not certain. Germline values: CDR1 SGHVS, CDR2 FQNEAQ. The CDR3 has 15 amino acids. The V end lost 1 base, the J end lost 5 bases, and 12 bases lay between the germline ends. Here the CDR3 reads CASSLEGLPENIQYF. The CDR3 region has the DNA TGTGCCAGCAGCTTAGAAGGCCTTCCGGAAAACATTCAGTACTTC.

The rearrangement joins TRBV10-3 to TRBJ2-1; 9 positions agree with TRBD2. This CDR3 has 17 amino acids. Looked up from germline, CDR1 is ENHRY and CDR2 is SYGVKD. The V and J ends lost 5 bases and 3 bases, in that order; junction bases with no gene match: 11. CDR3 bases: TGTGCCATCAGTTCCCCGACTAGCGGATTACTCTACAATGAGCAGTTCTTC. Its translation is CAISSPTSGLLYNEQFF.

This clonotype was found a few times. The chain couples TRBV7-9 to TRBJ2-1, with D possibly called TRBD1 or TRBD2 (6 bases each). Germline assignment: CDR1 SEHNR and CDR2 FQNEAQ (reference sequence). Trimming left V 2 bases short and J 5 bases short, with 19 bases between. The CDR3 covers 17 residues. The CDR3 reads CASSLFTPGARDNEQFF. The CDR3 DNA reads TGTGCCAGCAGCTTATTTACGCCGGGGGCTAGGGACAATGAGCAGTTCTTC.

This clonotype was seen many times. V gene TRBV28 combines with J gene TRBJ2-7; D unclear. V gave up 6 bases and J gave up 1 base, with 19 bases separating them. This CDR3 contains 16 residues. Germline V gene data show CDR1 as MDHEN and CDR2 as SYDVKM. This CDR3 is CASSPNFGSQSYEQYF. CDR3 DNA: TGTGCCAGCAGCCCCAATTTCGGGTCGCAGTCCTACGAGCAGTACTTC.

A few counts support this clonotype. The chain recombines TRBV28 with TRBJ2-5; D tentatively fits TRBD1 or TRBD2 (6 bases each). CDR3 size: 18 residues. Trimming removed 8 bases at V and 1 base at J, with 26 bases between. Germline lookup yields CDR1 MDHEN and CDR2 SYDVKM. The CDR3 DNA is TGTGCCAGCCTAAACCGGGAGATCAGGGGTGGGAGCCAAGAGACCCAGTACTTC. It specifies CASLNREIRGGSQETQYF.

The chain links TRBV3-1 to TRBJ1-4, with D uncertain. The CDR3 covers 18 residues. Per germline, CDR1 LGHDT and CDR2 YNNKEL (reference sequence). V lost 0 bases and J lost 0, with 14 bases in between. The CDR3 loop is CASSQDEGGLATNEKLFF. The DNA of the CDR3 is TGTGCCAGCAGCCAAGACGAGGGAGGGCTCGCAACTAATGAAAAACTGTTTTTT.

This clonotype was detected a few times. V is TRBV20-1 and J is TRBJ2-3; D unresolved. The germline CDR1 and CDR2 sequences are DFQATT and SNEGSKA (reference sequence). The CDR3 is made up of 13 amino acids. V gave up 6 bases and J gave up 2 bases, with 12 bases separating them. The CDR3 region is CSALHRSTDTQYF. In nucleotides, the CDR3 is TGCAGTGCGTTACACCGCTCCACAGATACGCAGTATTTT.

This clonotype was recorded a few times. This sequence joins TRBV20-1 and TRBJ2-7; 7 bases are shared with TRBD1. CDR1 and CDR2 from the germline V gene are DFQATT and SNEGSKA (reference sequence). This CDR3 spans 14 amino acids. V was clipped by 2 bases and J by 3 bases; unmatched bases: 7. The CDR3 loop is CSARMTGNLYEQYF. The CDR3 DNA reads as TGCAGTGCTAGAATGACAGGGAATCTCTACGAGCAGTACTTC.

The chain uses TRBV7-2 and TRBJ2-1; no clear D gene. Per the germline V gene, CDR1 is SGHTA and CDR2 is FQGNSA. Trimming removed 5 bases at V and 7 bases at J, with 12 bases between. This CDR3 comprises 13 residues. The CDR3 bases are TGTGCCAGCAGCACGTTAGTAGGTAATGAGCAGTTCTTC. Protein product: CASSTLVGNEQFF.

This chain connects TRBV7-6 to TRBJ2-7; D is unresolved. CDR3 length: 13 amino acids. CDR1 is SGHVS and CDR2 is FNYEAQ in the germline V gene. V was clipped by 0 bases and J by 5 bases, with 8 bases between them. The CDR3: CASSLAEADEQYF. In DNA, the CDR3 is TGTGCCAGCAGCTTAGCAGAGGCCGACGAGCAGTACTTC.

The chain links TRBV5-1 to TRBJ2-5; 8 nucleotides line up with TRBD1. Germline V gene lookup returns CDR1 SGHRS and CDR2 YFSETQ. This CDR3 has 14 amino acids. V lost 0 bases, J lost 4 bases, and 2 bases stayed unmatched. The CDR3 coding sequence is TGCGCCAGCAGCTTGGTCGGGACAGGAGAGACCCAGTACTTC. Translation gives CASSLVGTGETQYF.

The genes are TRBV6-5 and TRBJ2-2, with TRBD1 matching 7 bases. CDR1 and CDR2 (germline): MNHEY, SVGAGI. This CDR3 spans 13 amino acids. Losses at the gene ends were 2 bases for V and 15 bases for J; bases not matched to a gene: 9. CDR3 in DNA: TGTGCCAGCAGTTACACGAGGGGGCGCAGGATGTTTTTT. Translating gives CASSYTRGRRMFF.